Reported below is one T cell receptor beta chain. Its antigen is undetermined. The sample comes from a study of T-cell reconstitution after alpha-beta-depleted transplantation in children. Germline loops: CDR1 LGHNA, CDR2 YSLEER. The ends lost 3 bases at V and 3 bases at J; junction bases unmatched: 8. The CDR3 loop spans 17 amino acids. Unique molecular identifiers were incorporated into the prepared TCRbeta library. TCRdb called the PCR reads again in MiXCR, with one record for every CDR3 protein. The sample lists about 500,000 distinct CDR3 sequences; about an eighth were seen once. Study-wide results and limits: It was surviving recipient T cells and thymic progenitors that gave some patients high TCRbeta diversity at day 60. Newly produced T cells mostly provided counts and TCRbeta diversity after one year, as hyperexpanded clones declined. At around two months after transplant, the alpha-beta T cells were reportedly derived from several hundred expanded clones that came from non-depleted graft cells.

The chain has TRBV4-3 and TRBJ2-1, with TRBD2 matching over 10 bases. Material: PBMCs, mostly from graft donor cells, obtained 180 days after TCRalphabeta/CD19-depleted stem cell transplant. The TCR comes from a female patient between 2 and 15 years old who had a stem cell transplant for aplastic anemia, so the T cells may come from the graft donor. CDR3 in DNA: TGCGCCAGCAGCCACGGACTAGCGGAAAAGAACTACAATGAGCAGTTCTTC. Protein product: CASSHGLAEKNYNEQFF.